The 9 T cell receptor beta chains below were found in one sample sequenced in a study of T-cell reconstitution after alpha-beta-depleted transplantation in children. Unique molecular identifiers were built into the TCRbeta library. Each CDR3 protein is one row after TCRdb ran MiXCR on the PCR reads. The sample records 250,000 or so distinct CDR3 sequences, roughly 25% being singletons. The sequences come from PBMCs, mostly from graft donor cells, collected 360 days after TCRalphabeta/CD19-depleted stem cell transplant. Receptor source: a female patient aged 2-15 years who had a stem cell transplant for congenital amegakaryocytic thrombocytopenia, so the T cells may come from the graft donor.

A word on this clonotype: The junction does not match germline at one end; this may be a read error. The CDR3 spells CSSTLASTTDTQYF. The CDR3 nucleotides read TGTTCCAGCACCCTAGCGTCGACTACAGATACGCAGTATTTT. This sequence joins TRBV28 and TRBJ2-3; D may be TRBD2 (6 bases). Germline V gene data show CDR1 as MDHEN and CDR2 as SYDVKM. CDR3 size: 14 residues.

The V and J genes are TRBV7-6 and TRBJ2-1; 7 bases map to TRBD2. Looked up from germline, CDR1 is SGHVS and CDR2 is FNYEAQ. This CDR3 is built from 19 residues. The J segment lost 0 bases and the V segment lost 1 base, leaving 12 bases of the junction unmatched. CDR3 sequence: CASSLVASGDASSYNEQFF. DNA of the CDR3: TGTGCCAGCAGCTTAGTAGCTAGCGGAGATGCTAGCTCCTACAATGAGCAGTTCTTC. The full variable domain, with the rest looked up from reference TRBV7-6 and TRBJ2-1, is GAGVSQSPRYKVTKRGQDVALRCDPISGHVSLYWYRQALGQGPEFLTYFNYEAQQDKSGLPNDRFSAERPEGSISTLTIQRTEQRDSAMYRCASSLVASGDASSYNEQFFGPGTRLTVL.

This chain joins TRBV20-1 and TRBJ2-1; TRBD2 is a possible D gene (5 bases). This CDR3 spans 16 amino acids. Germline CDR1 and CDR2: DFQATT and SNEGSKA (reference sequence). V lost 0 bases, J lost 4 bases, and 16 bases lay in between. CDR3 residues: CSARDRTSGGYNEQFF. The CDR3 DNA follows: TGCAGTGCTAGAGATCGAACGAGCGGAGGATACAATGAGCAGTTCTTC.

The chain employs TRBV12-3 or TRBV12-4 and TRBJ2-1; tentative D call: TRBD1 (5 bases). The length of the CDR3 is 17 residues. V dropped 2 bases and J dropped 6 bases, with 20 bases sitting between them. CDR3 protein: CASSLRWGVGRGNEQFF. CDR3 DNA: TGTGCCAGCAGTTTAAGGTGGGGTGTCGGTAGGGGCAATGAGCAGTTCTTC.

Here the CDR3 reads CASSAVDRVKEAFF. The CDR3 region has the DNA TGTGCCAGCAGCGCAGTCGACAGGGTCAAAGAAGCTTTCTTT. This chain joins TRBV7-6 and TRBJ1-1, with 7 bases that match TRBD1. The CDR3 spans 14 residues. J gave up 8 bases and V 5 bases, and 11 bases lay outside the gene matches. Germline loops: CDR1 SGHVS, CDR2 FNYEAQ.

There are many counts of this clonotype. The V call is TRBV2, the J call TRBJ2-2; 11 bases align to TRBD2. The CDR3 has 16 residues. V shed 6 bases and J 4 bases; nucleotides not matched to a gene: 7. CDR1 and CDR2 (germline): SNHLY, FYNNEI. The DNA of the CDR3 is TGTGCCAGCAGGGAGACTAGCGGGGTTCGCACCGGGGAGCTGTTTTTT. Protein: CASRETSGVRTGELFF.

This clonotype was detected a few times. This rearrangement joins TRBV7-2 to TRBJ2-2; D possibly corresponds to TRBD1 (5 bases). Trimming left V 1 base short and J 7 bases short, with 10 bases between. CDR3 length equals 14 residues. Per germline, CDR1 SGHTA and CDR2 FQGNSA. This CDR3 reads CASSLGRGNGELFF. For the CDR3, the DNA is TGTGCCAGCAGCTTAGGAAGGGGAAACGGGGAGCTGTTTTTT.

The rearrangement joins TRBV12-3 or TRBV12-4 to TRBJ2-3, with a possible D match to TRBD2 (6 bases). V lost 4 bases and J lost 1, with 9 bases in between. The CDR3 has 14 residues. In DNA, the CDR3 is TGTGCCAGCAGTTCATGGGGGGGCACAGATACGCAGTATTTT. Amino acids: CASSSWGGTDTQYF.

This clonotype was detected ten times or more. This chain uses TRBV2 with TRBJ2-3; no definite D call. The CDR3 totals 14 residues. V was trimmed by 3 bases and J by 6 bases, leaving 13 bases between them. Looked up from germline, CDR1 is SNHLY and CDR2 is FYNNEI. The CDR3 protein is CASSDPRGRDTQYF. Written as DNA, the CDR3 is TGTGCCAGCAGTGATCCCAGAGGAAGGGATACGCAGTATTTT.